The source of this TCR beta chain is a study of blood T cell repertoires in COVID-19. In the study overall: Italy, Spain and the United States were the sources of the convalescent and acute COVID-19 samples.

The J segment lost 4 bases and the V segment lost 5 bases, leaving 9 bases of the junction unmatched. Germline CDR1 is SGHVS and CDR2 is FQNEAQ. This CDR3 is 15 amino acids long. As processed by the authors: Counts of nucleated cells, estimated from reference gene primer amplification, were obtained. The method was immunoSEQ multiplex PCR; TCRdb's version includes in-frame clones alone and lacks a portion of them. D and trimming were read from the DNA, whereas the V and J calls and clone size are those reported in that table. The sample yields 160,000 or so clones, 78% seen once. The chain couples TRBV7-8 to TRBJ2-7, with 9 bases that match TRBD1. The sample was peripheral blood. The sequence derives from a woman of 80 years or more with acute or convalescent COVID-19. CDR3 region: CASSPGQGIFYEQYF. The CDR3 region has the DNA TGTGCCAGCAGCCCAGGACAGGGGATATTTTACGAGCAGTACTTC.